Presented here are 22 T cell receptor beta chains from one specimen sequenced in a study of blood T cell repertoires in COVID-19. Sequencing was performed with immunoSEQ multiplex PCR; in TCRdb, only in-frame clones are kept and a portion is missing. The data hold 150,000 or so clones, with more than 85% observed a single time. Sequencing used PBMCs or T cells enriched from blood (not recorded which). The source is a woman in her fifties or sixties who had recovered from COVID-19.

The V gene is TRBV24-1, the J gene TRBJ2-5; D is possibly TRBD2 (5 bases). Germline CDR1 and CDR2: KGHDR and SFDVKD. The CDR3 has 13 amino acids. Between the trimmed V and J ends, which lost 5 bases and 5 bases, there was a span of 11 bases. In DNA, the CDR3 is TGTGCCACCAGTGCCATTAGAGGGGAGACCCAGTACTTC. It is translated as CATSAIRGETQYF.

V usage is TRBV28 and J usage is TRBJ2-7; 7 nucleotides line up with TRBD2. The CDR3 sequence is 12 residues long. Germline CDR1 and CDR2: MDHEN and SYDVKM. The trim removed 8 bases at V and 4 bases at J, leaving 5 bases unmatched. The CDR3 DNA follows: TGTGCCAGCCGGGCCGGGGGGTACGAGCAGTACTTC. Its protein is CASRAGGYEQYF.

V gene TRBV7-8 combines with J gene TRBJ2-1, with TRBD1 as a possible D gene (5 bases). CDR3 length: 15 residues. Looked up from germline, CDR1 is SGHVS and CDR2 is FQNEAQ. The V end was cut by 4 bases, the J end by 6 bases, with 16 bases between. The CDR3 DNA reads TGTGCCAGCAGCTACCTTTGGGGCAAGATCAATGAGCAGTTCTTC. This translates into CASSYLWGKINEQFF.

The chain joins TRBV13 to TRBJ1-4, with TRBD1 matching 7 bases. The ends lost 5 bases at V and 8 bases at J; junction bases unmatched: 20. This CDR3 has 18 amino acids. Germline V gene lookup returns CDR1 PRHDT and CDR2 FYEKMQ (reference sequence). The CDR3, as DNA: TGTGCCAGCAGCCGGAAATTTGAGAACACAGGGGTTTTCGAAAAACTGTTTTTT. Translation gives CASSRKFENTGVFEKLFF.

This chain joins TRBV27 and TRBJ2-1, with 7 bases lining up with TRBD1. The junction had 7 bases not matched to a gene; V was cut back by 3 bases and J by 5 bases. The CDR3 has 15 amino acids. Germline assignment: CDR1 MNHEY and CDR2 SMNVEV (reference sequence). The CDR3 is CASSFFGQEHNEQFF. Here the CDR3 DNA reads TGTGCCAGCAGTTTTTTTGGACAGGAGCACAATGAGCAGTTCTTC.

The V gene is TRBV18, the J gene TRBJ2-7; 7 bases map to TRBD1. Germline lookup yields CDR1 KGHSH and CDR2 LQKENI. J lost 7 bases, V lost 3 bases, and 12 bases had no gene match. The CDR3 has 15 residues. The CDR3 bases are TGTGCCAGCTCACCCCAAGGGACAGCCGGGGTAGAGCAGTACTTC. Encoded protein: CASSPQGTAGVEQYF. Using reference TRBV18 and TRBJ2-7 for the parts outside the CDR3, the full variable domain is NAGVMQNPRHLVRRRGQEARLRCSPMKGHSHVYWYRQLPEEGLKFMVYLQKENIIDESGMPKERFSAEFPKEGPSILRIQQVVRGDSAAYFCASSPQGTAGVEQYFGPGTRLTVT.

This chain links TRBV30 with TRBJ1-6; tentatively, D is TRBD1 (6 bases). Trimming pared 1 base from V and 9 bases from J, leaving 13 bases between. Germline-derived CDR1 and CDR2 are GTSNPN and SVGIG (reference sequence). The CDR3 is 14 residues long. CDR3 DNA sequence: TGTGCCTGGAGTGGAACAGGGATCGGTTCACCCCTCCACTTT. Protein: CAWSGTGIGSPLHF. The full variable domain, completed using reference TRBV30 and TRBJ1-6, is SQTIHQWPATLVQPVGSPLSLECTVEGTSNPNLYWYRQAAGRGLQLLFYSVGIGQISSEVPQNLSASRPQDRQFILSSKKLLLSDSGFYLCAWSGTGIGSPLHFGNGTRLTVT.

The chain has TRBV28 and TRBJ2-1; 9 bases fit TRBD2. The ends lost 6 bases at V and 1 base at J; junction bases unmatched: 10. The CDR3 length is 17 residues. In germline, CDR1 is MDHEN, CDR2 SYDVKM. DNA for the CDR3: TGTGCCAGCAGCGCACCGGGACTAGCTGGGTCCTACAATGAGCAGTTCTTC. This encodes CASSAPGLAGSYNEQFF. Together with reference TRBV28 and TRBJ2-1, the CDR3 gives the full variable domain: DVKVTQSSRYLVKRTGEKVFLECVQDMDHENMFWYRQDPGLGLRLIYFSYDVKMKEKGDIPEGYSVSREKKERFSLILESASTNQTSMYLCASSAPGLAGSYNEQFFGPGTRLTVL.

The chain joins TRBV14 to TRBJ2-7, with D possibly TRBD2 on 5 matching bases. V lost 0 bases, J lost 5 bases, and 8 bases lay in between. CDR3 length: 13 residues. The V gene's germline CDR1 is SGHDN and CDR2 FVKESK. This CDR3 is CASSQDWRHEQYF. In DNA, the CDR3 is TGTGCCAGCAGCCAAGACTGGAGGCACGAGCAGTACTTC.

The chain combines TRBV28 with TRBJ1-5; 7 bases are a match to TRBD1. Germline-derived CDR1 and CDR2 are MDHEN and SYDVKM. CDR3 length equals 16 residues. V lost 0 bases and J lost 2; bases outside the gene matches: 4. The CDR3, as DNA: TGTGCCAGCAGTTTATGGGAGGGGGCAGGCAATCAGCCCCAGCATTTT. Protein product: CASSLWEGAGNQPQHF.

The J gene is TRBJ2-1, the V gene TRBV14; the match to TRBD2 covers 11 bases. CDR1 is SGHDN, CDR2 FVKESK, per germline. The CDR3 has 15 amino acids. V lost 0 bases and J lost 11; bases outside the gene matches: 6. The CDR3 coding sequence is TGTGCCAGCAGCCAAGATCAGGGGACTAGCGGCCAGCAGTTCTTC. It codes for CASSQDQGTSGQQFF.

The chain has TRBV10-1 and TRBJ2-6; the D gene is possibly TRBD2 (5 bases). V was shortened by 3 bases and J by 0 bases, with 9 bases between the two germline ends. Germline lookup yields CDR1 WNHNN and CDR2 SYGVQD (reference sequence). The CDR3 consists of 16 residues. CDR3 nucleotide sequence: TGCGCCAGCAGTGAAGGGAGCAGCTCTGGGGCCAACGTCCTGACTTTC. It specifies CASSEGSSSGANVLTF.

CDR3 nucleotides: TGCGCCAGCAGCAGAGACAGGGAGCGCTATGGCTACACCTTC. This sequence encodes CASSRDRERYGYTF. This chain links TRBV5-1 with TRBJ1-2; 7 bases align to TRBD1. V trimming: 4 bases; J trimming: 4 bases; junction bases outside the gene matches: 7. This CDR3 region has 14 residues. Germline V CDR1 and CDR2: SGHRS, YFSETQ.

The chain is built from TRBV6-1 and TRBJ2-4; D might be TRBD2 (5 bases). The CDR3 loop spans 16 amino acids. The V gene's germline CDR1 is MNHNS and CDR2 SASEGT. V lost 4 bases to trimming and J lost 0 bases, with 13 bases between them. The CDR3, as DNA: TGTGCCAGCAGTGGACAACACGAGGGAGCCAAAAACATTCAGTACTTC. Translated, it gives CASSGQHEGAKNIQYF.

The gene calls are TRBV30 and TRBJ2-5; TRBD1 matches at 8 bases. J gave up 5 bases and V 0 bases, and 5 bases lay outside the gene matches. This CDR3 has 14 amino acids. The germline V gene encodes CDR1 GTSNPN and CDR2 SVGIG (reference sequence). The DNA for the CDR3 is TGTGCCTGGAGTGTTGGCAGGGGGCTGGAGACCCAGTACTTC. It is translated as CAWSVGRGLETQYF.

The rearrangement joins TRBV3-1 (or the pseudogene TRBV3-2) to TRBJ2-1; 7 positions agree with TRBD2. The CDR3 is made up of 17 amino acids. V shed 1 base, J shed 3 bases, and the junction held 9 bases outside the gene matches. The germline V gene has CDR1 LGHDT and CDR2 YNNKEL (reference sequence). This chain's CDR3 is CASSQGVPSGNYNEQFF. Here the CDR3 DNA reads TGTGCCAGCAGCCAAGGAGTCCCTAGCGGCAACTACAATGAGCAGTTCTTC.

This clone was detected only once. The J gene is TRBJ2-1, the V gene TRBV27; 8 bases line up with TRBD1. V dropped 5 bases and J dropped 6; count of bases not matched to a gene: 15. In germline, CDR1 is MNHEY, CDR2 SMNVEV (reference sequence). The CDR3 has 17 residues. Written as DNA, the CDR3 is TGTGCCAGCAGTCCTTTCGGACAGGGCTTCCCTACCAATGAGCAGTTCTTC. This codes for CASSPFGQGFPTNEQFF.

The V call is TRBV9, the J call TRBJ2-1; the match to TRBD1 covers 11 bases. The ends lost 4 bases at V and 5 bases at J; junction bases unmatched: 8. The CDR3 consists of 16 residues. The germline gives CDR1 SGDLS, CDR2 YYNGEE. CDR3 region: CASSPTGQGANNEQFF. The CDR3, as DNA: TGTGCCAGCAGCCCGACAGGACAGGGGGCTAACAATGAGCAGTTCTTC. Combining the CDR3 with reference TRBV9 and TRBJ2-1 gives the whole variable domain DSGVTQTPKHLITATGQRVTLRCSPRSGDLSVYWYQQSLDQGLQFLIQYYNGEERAKGNILERFSAQQFPDLHSELNLSSLELGDSALYFCASSPTGQGANNEQFFGPGTRLTVL.

The rearrangement joins TRBV28 to TRBJ2-7, with D tentatively TRBD1 (6 bases). V shed 5 bases and J shed 6 bases, with 8 bases lying between them. Looked up from germline, CDR1 is MDHEN and CDR2 is SYDVKM. The CDR3 length is 11 residues. As DNA, the CDR3 is TGTGCCAGCAGTACAGGGTTCGAGCAGTACTTC. Translated: CASSTGFEQYF.

The chain combines TRBV29-1 with TRBJ1-2; 7 bases are shared with TRBD1. J gave up 8 bases and V 3 bases, and 9 bases lay outside the gene matches. CDR3 length equals 13 residues. Per germline, CDR1 SQVTM and CDR2 ANQGSEA. The CDR3 DNA sequence: TGCAGCGTTGATAGGACAGGTTGGGAAGGCTACACCTTC. This sequence encodes CSVDRTGWEGYTF.

The chain carries TRBV4-3 and TRBJ2-1, with D possibly TRBD2 on 6 matching bases. CDR3 length: 14 residues. V dropped 0 bases and J dropped 9 bases, with 12 bases sitting between them. CDR1 is LGHNA, CDR2 YSLEER, per germline. The CDR3 region is CASSQDFGGPEQFF. DNA of the CDR3: TGCGCCAGCAGCCAAGATTTCGGGGGTCCTGAGCAGTTCTTC.

V usage is TRBV9 and J usage is TRBJ1-3; the match to TRBD1 covers 9 bases. Germline lookup yields CDR1 SGDLS and CDR2 YYNGEE. This CDR3 has 16 residues. The V and J ends lost 3 bases and 3 bases, in that order; junction bases with no gene match: 7. CDR3 sequence: CASSALQGALGNTIYF. The CDR3, as DNA: TGTGCCAGCAGCGCACTACAGGGGGCTCTTGGAAACACCATATATTTT. The full variable domain, its missing parts supplied by reference TRBV9 and TRBJ1-3, is DSGVTQTPKHLITATGQRVTLRCSPRSGDLSVYWYQQSLDQGLQFLIQYYNGEERAKGNILERFSAQQFPDLHSELNLSSLELGDSALYFCASSALQGALGNTIYFGEGSWLTVV.